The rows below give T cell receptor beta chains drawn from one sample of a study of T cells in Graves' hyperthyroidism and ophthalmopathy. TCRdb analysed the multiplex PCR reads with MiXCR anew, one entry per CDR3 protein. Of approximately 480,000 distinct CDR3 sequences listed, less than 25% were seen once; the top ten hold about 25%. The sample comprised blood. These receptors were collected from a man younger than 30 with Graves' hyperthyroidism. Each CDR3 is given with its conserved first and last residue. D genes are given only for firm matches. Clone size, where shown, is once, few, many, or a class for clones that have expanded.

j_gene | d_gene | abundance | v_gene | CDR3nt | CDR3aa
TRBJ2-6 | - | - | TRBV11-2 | TGTGCCAGCAGCAAGGGGGACTCTGGGGCCAACGTCCTGACTTTC | CASSKGDSGANVLTF
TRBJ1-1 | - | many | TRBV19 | TGTGCCAGTAGTCTAAAGGCCACTGAAGCTTTCTTT | CASSLKATEAFF
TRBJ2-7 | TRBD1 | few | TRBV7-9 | TGTGCCAGCAGCTTATGGGGACAGGGGAGCTACGAGCAGTACTTC | CASSLWGQGSYEQYF
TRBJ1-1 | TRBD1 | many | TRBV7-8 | TGTGCCAGCAGCCCGGAGGCAGGGGGCGCGGGCACTGAAGCTTTCTTT | CASSPEAGGAGTEAFF
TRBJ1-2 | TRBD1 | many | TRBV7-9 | TGTGCCAGCAGCTTGGACAGGGGGCACTATGGCTACACCTTC | CASSLDRGHYGYTF
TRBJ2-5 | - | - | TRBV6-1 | TGTGCCAGCAGTCCATACCACAGGGAACTTCAAGAGACCCAGTACTTC | CASSPYHRELQETQYF
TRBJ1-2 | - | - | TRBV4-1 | TGCGCCAGCAGCCAAGATATTCAGAACACTTATGGCTACACCTTC | CASSQDIQNTYGYTF
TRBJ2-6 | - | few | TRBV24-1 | TGTGCCACCCAAGACAGTGCGAAGGCCAACGTCCTGACTTTC | CATQDSAKANVLTF
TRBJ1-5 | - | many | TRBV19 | TGTGCCAGTAGTCTAACCGGAAATAGCAATCAGCCCCAGCATTTT | CASSLTGNSNQPQHF
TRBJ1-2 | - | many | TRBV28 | TGTGCCAGCCGGGGCACAGCTGGCTACACCTTC | CASRGTAGYTF
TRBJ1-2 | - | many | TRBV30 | TGTGCCTGGATGGGCAGTACCTATGGCTACACCTTC | CAWMGSTYGYTF
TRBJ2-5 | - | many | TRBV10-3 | TGTGCCATCAGTGAGTCGGTTGCAGGGAGAGGGACCCAGTACTTC | CAISESVAGRGTQYF
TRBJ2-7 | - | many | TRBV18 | TGTGCCAGCTCACAGTGCAGGGAATGCGAGCAGTACTTC | CASSQCRECEQYF
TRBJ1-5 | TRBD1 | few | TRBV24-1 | TGTGCCACCAGTGACCAATCTGGACAGGGCGCTAGGAATCAGCCCCAGCATTTT | CATSDQSGQGARNQPQHF
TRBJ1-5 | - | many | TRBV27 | TGTGCCAGCAGTTCGGGGAACCTCAATCAGCCCCAGCATTTT | CASSSGNLNQPQHF
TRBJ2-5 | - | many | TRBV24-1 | TGTGCCACCAGTGATTCACCGGGACCCGATGGGGAGACCCAGTACTTC | CATSDSPGPDGETQYF
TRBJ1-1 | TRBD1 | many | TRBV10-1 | TGCGCCGGGGAAGGACAGGGTCGGCCTGAAGCTTTCTTT | CAGEGQGRPEAFF
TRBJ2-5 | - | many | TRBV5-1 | TGCGCCAGCAGCTTTCGCCAGCAGGAGACCCAGTACTTC | CASSFRQQETQYF
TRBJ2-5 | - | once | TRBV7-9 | TGTGCCAGCAGCTTAGGCCATAGAGAGATCCAGTACTTC | CASSLGHREIQYF
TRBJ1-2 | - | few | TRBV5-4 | TGTGCCAGCAGCCTACTGGATACTAACTATGGCTGCACCTTC | CASSLLDTNYGCTF
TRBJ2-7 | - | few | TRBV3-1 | TGTGCCAGCAGCCAAGGCCCTGGACCGGGGGACGAGCAGTACTTC | CASSQGPGPGDEQYF
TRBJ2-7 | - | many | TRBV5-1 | TGCGCCAGCAGCGCGTATAGCTCCTACGAGCAGTACTTC | CASSAYSSYEQYF
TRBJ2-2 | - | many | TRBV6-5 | TGTGCCAGCAGTTACCGTTCTTCTAACACCGGGGAGCTGTTTTTT | CASSYRSSNTGELFF
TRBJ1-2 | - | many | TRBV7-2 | TGTGCCAGCAGCTTATTTGCAGGTCCGGACTATGGCTACACCTTC | CASSLFAGPDYGYTF